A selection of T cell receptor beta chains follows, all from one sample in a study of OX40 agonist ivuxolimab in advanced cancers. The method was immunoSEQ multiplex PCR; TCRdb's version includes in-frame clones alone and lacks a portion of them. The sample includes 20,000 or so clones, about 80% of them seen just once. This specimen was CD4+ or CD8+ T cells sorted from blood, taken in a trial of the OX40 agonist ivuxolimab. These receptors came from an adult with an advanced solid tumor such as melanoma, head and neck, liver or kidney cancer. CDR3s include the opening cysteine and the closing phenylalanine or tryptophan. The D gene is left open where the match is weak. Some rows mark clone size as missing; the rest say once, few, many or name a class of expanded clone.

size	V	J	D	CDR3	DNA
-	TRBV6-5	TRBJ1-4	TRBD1	CASSWDSSNEKLFF	TGTGCCAGCAGTTGGGACAGTTCTAATGAAAAACTGTTTTTT
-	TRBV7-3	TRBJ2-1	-	CASSLQGYNEQFF	TGTGCCAGCAGCTTACAGGGTTACAATGAGCAGTTCTTC
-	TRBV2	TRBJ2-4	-	CASRPGSKAKNIQYF	TGTGCCAGCAGACCAGGTTCCAAAGCCAAAAACATTCAGTACTTC
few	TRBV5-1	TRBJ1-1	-	CASSLDPPGPKENTEAFF	TGCGCCAGCAGCTTGGATCCCCCAGGACCTAAAGAGAACACTGAAGCTTTCTTT
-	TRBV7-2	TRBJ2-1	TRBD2	CASSSPQLSGGTTYNEQFF	TGTGCCAGCAGCAGCCCTCAGTTGAGCGGGGGGACGACCTACAATGAGCAGTTCTTC
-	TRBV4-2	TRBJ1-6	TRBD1	CASSQARTGGLSSPLHF	TGTGCCAGCAGCCAAGCCAGGACAGGGGGTTTAAGTTCACCCCTCCACTTT
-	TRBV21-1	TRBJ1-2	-	CASSKGSRSPTGHYGYTF	TGTGCCAGCAGCAAAGGGTCCCGCTCTCCGACAGGACACTATGGCTACACCTTC
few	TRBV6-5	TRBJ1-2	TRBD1	CASSRPGQTNYGYTF	TGTGCCAGCAGTCGACCGGGACAGACAAACTATGGCTACACCTTC
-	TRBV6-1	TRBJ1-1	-	CATLWELNTEAFF	TGTGCCACCCTCTGGGAGTTGAACACTGAAGCTTTCTTT
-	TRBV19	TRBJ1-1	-	CASKKARGTEAFF	TGTGCCAGTAAAAAGGCCCGAGGGACTGAAGCTTTCTTT
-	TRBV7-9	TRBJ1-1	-	CASSLAQGSNTEAFF	TGTGCCAGCAGCTTAGCCCAGGGTTCGAACACTGAAGCTTTCTTT
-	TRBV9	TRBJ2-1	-	CASSPTSSRGNEQFF	TGTGCCAGCAGCCCCACATCCAGTAGGGGGAATGAGCAGTTCTTC
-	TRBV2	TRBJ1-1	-	CASSRQELGAFF	TGTGCCAGCAGTCGACAGGAACTCGGGGCTTTCTTT
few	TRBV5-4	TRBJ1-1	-	CASSPRETNTEAFF	TGTGCCAGCAGCCCTCGCGAGACAAACACTGAAGCTTTCTTT
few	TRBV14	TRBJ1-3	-	CASSRDRPGNTIYF	TGTGCCAGCAGCCGGGACCGTCCTGGAAACACCATATATTTT
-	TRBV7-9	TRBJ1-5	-	CASSRGTGNQPQHF	TGTGCCAGCAGCCGCGGGACGGGAAATCAGCCCCAGCATTTT
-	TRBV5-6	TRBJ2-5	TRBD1	CASSMASTGGRETQYF	TGTGCCAGCAGTATGGCCTCCACAGGGGGCCGAGAGACCCAGTACTTC
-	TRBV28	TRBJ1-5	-	CASSTLTGRRSQPQHF	TGTGCCAGCAGTACCCTAACAGGGAGAAGGAGTCAGCCCCAGCATTTT
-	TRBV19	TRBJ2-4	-	CASTRRGDIQYF	TGTGCCAGTACCCGTAGGGGGGACATTCAGTACTTC
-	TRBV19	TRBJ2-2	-	CASRRTTGELFF	TGTGCCAGTAGGCGGACGACCGGGGAGCTGTTTTTT
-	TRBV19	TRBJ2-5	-	CASSPRLGGETQYF	TGTGCCAGTAGTCCCCGACTAGGCGGCGAGACCCAGTACTTC
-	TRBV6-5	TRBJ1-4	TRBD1	CASSGTGGANEKLFF	TGTGCCAGCAGTGGGACAGGAGGGGCTAATGAAAAACTGTTTTTT
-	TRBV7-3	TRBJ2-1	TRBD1	CASSSGTGPYNEQFF	TGTGCCAGCAGTTCCGGGACAGGGCCTTACAATGAGCAGTTCTTC
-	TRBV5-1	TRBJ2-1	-	CASKSSGFNEQFF	TGCGCCAGCAAAAGTTCGGGCTTCAATGAGCAGTTCTTC
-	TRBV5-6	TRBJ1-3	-	CASSLAGAGGTIYF	TGTGCCAGCAGCTTGGCAGGGGCCGGCGGCACCATATATTTT
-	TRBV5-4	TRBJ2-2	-	CASSLGQLNTGELFF	TGTGCCAGCAGCTTGGGCCAGCTCAACACCGGGGAGCTGTTTTTT
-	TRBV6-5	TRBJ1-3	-	CASSYSGRAGNTIYF	TGTGCCAGCAGTTACTCAGGGAGAGCTGGAAACACCATATATTTT
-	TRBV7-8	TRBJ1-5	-	CASSLGVARENQPQHF	TGTGCCAGCAGCTTAGGTGTGGCCAGGGAGAATCAGCCCCAGCATTTT
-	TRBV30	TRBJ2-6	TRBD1	CAWAGQGASGANVLTF	TGTGCCTGGGCTGGACAGGGAGCGTCTGGGGCCAACGTCCTGACTTTC
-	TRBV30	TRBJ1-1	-	CAWGGLNTEAFF	TGTGCCTGGGGTGGGTTGAACACTGAAGCTTTCTTT
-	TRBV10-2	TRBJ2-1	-	CASGASLLEQFF	TGCGCCAGCGGGGCTAGTTTACTTGAGCAGTTCTTC
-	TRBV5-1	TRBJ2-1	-	CASSIGDSNNEQFF	TGCGCCAGCAGCATAGGGGACTCAAACAATGAGCAGTTCTTC
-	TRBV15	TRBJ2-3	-	CATSRDGQGGDTQYF	TGTGCCACCAGCAGAGATGGGCAGGGAGGAGATACGCAGTATTTT
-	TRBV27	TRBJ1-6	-	CASSLRGPGYLNSPLHF	TGTGCCAGCAGTCTCAGAGGGCCGGGATATTTGAATTCACCCCTCCACTTT
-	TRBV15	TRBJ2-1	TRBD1	CATSRSVQGDEQFF	TGTGCCACCAGCAGATCGGTACAGGGGGATGAGCAGTTCTTC
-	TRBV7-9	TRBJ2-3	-	CALHNLTDTQYF	TGTGCCCTACATAACCTCACAGATACGCAGTATTTT
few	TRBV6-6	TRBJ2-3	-	CASSYETKKTDTQYF	TGTGCCAGCAGTTACGAGACCAAAAAAACAGATACGCAGTATTTT
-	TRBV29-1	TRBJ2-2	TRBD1	CSVRVSGTGVGELFF	TGCAGCGTTAGGGTTTCCGGGACAGGGGTCGGGGAGCTGTTTTTT
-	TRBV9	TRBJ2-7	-	CASSPGPPWVYEQYF	TGTGCCAGCAGCCCAGGGCCGCCCTGGGTTTACGAGCAGTACTTC
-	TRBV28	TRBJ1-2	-	CASSGLVIPHGYTF	TGTGCCAGCAGTGGCCTAGTCATCCCCCATGGCTACACCTTC
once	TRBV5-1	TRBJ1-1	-	CASSLSGPNTEAFF	TGCGCCAGCAGCTTGTCGGGGCCGAACACTGAAGCTTTCTTT